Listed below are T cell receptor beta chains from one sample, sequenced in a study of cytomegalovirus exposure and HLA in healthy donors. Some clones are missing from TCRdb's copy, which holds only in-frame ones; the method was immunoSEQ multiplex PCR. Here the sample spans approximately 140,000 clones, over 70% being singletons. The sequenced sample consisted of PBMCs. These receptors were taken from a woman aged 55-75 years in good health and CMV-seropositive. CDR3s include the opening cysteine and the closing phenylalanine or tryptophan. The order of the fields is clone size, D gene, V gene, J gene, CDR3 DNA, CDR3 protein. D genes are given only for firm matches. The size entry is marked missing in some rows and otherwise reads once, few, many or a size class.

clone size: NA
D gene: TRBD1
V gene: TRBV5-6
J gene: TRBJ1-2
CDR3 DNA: TGTGCCAGCAGCTGGGGACAGGCGGTGGGCTATGGCTACACCTTC
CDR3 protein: CASSWGQAVGYGYTF

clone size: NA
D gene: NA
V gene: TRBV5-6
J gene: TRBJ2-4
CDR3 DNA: TGTGCCAGCAGCCCGGCACAGGGTTGGGGCATTCAGTACTTC
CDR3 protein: CASSPAQGWGIQYF

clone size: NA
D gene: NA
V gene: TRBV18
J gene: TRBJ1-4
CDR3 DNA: TGTGCCAGCTCAGTGCCGGCAACTAATGAAAAACTGTTTTTT
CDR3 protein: CASSVPATNEKLFF

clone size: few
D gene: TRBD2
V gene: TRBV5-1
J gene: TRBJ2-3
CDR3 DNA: TGCGCCAGCAGCCCGGGGACTAGCGAAAGCACAGATACGCAGTATTTT
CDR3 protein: CASSPGTSESTDTQYF

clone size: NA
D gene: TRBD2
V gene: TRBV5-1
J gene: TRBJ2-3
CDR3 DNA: TGCGCCAGCAAGAGAGCGGGGAATACAGATACGCAGTATTTT
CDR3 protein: CASKRAGNTDTQYF

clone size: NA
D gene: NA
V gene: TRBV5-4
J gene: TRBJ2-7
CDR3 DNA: TGTGCCAGCAGCCCCGGCGGTCGGGTCGGTTCGTACGAGCAGTACTTC
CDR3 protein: CASSPGGRVGSYEQYF

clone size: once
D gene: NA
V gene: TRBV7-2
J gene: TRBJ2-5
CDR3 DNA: TGTGCCAGCAGCTTACTCACGGGGGGCCCCCAAGAGACCCAGTACTTC
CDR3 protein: CASSLLTGGPQETQYF

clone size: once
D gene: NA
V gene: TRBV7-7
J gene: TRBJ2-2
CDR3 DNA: TGTGCCAGCAGCTCCCAAGAGGCGGGGCCTAACACCGGGGAGCTGTTTTTT
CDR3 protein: CASSSQEAGPNTGELFF

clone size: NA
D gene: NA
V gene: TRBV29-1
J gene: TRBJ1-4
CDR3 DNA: TGCAGCGTTGGGCCACAGGGAGAGAATGAAAAACTGTTTTTT
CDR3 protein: CSVGPQGENEKLFF

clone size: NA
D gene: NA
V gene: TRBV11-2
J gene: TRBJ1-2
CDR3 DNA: TGTGCCAGCAGCTTAGGGGGACACGACTATGGCTACACCTTC
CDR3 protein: CASSLGGHDYGYTF

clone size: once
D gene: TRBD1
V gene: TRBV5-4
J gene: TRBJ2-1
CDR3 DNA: TGTGCCAGCAGCTTGAGGGGGTGGACAGGGGGTAACAATGAGCAGTTCTTC
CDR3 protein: CASSLRGWTGGNNEQFF

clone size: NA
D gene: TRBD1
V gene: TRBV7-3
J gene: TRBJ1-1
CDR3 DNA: TGTGCCAGCAGCAGCGGACAGGGAGTTTACACTGAAGCTTTCTTT
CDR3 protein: CASSSGQGVYTEAFF

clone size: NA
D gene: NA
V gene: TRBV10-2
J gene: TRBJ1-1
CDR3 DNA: TGCGCCAGCAGTGATCCATCTGTTCACAGGGCGAACACTGAAGCTTTCTTT
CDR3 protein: CASSDPSVHRANTEAFF

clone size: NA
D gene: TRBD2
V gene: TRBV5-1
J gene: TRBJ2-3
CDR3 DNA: TGCGCCAGCAGCTTACCTAGCGGGGGGGCAACAGATACGCAGTATTTT
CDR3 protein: CASSLPSGGATDTQYF

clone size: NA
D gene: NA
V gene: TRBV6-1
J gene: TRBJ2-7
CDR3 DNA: TGTGCCAGCAGTCAGGACAGAAATACCTACGAGCAGTACTTC
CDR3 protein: CASSQDRNTYEQYF

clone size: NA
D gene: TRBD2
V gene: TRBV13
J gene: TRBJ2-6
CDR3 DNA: TGTGCCAGCGGGGGAGGGCGCTCTGGGGCCAACGTCCTGACTTTC
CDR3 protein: CASGGGRSGANVLTF

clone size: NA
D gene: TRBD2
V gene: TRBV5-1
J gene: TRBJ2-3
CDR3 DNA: TGCGCCAGCAGCTTACCTAGCGGGGAGGCAACAGATACGCAGTATTTT
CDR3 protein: CASSLPSGEATDTQYF

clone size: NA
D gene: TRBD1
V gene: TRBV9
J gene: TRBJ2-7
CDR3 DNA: TGTGCCAGCAGCGGCGGGACAGGGGACATCTACGAGCAGTACTTC
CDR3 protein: CASSGGTGDIYEQYF

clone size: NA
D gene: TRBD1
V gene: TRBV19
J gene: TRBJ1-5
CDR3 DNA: TGTGCCAGTAACTCGGGACAGGGGTTTAGCAATCAGCCCCAGCATTTT
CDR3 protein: CASNSGQGFSNQPQHF

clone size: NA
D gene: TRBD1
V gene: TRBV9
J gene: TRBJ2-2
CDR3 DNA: TGTGCCAGCAGCGCCCGGGACAGGGAAGGGACCGGGGAGCTGTTTTTT
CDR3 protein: CASSARDREGTGELFF

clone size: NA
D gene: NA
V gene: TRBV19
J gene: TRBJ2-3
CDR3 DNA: TGTGCCAGTCGGGGGCGGGGGACTCGGCCAGATACGCAGTATTTT
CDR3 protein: CASRGRGTRPDTQYF

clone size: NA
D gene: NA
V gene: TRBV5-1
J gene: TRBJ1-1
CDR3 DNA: TGCGCCAGCAGCTTGGGACAGGCGAACACTGAAGCTTTCTTT
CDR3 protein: CASSLGQANTEAFF

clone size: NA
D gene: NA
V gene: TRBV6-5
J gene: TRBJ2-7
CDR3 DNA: TGTGCCAGCAGTTACGACAGCGGGTGGGTATACGAGCAGTACTTC
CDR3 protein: CASSYDSGWVYEQYF

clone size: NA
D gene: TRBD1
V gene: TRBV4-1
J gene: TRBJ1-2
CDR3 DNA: TGCGCCAGCAGCCAAAGGGGGCAGGGCGACTATGGCTACACCTTC
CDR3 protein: CASSQRGQGDYGYTF

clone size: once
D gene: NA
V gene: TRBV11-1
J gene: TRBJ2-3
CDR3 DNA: TGTGCCAGCAGCTTACTAGCTAGCACAGATACGCAGTATTTT
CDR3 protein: CASSLLASTDTQYF

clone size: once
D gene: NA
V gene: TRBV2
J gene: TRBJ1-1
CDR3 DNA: TGTGCCAGCAGGAGGTATGGTCAAGGGGCCACTGAAGCTTTCTTT
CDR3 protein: CASRRYGQGATEAFF

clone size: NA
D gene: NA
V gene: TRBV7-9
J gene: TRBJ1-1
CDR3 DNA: TGTGCCAGCAGCCCTCCGTCGAACACTGAAGCTTTCTTT
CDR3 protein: CASSPPSNTEAFF

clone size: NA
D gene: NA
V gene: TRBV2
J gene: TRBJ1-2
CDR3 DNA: TGTGCCAGCAGTGATGGGGCGGTAGCTAACTATGGCTACACCTTC
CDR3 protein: CASSDGAVANYGYTF

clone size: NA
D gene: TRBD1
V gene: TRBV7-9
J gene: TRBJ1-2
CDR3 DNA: TGTGCCAGCAGCTTAGGGACAGGGGACTATGGCTACACCTTC
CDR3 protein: CASSLGTGDYGYTF

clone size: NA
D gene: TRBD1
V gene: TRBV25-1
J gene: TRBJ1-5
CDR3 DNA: TGTGCCAGCAGTGATTCCGGGACAGGGAGGCATCAGCCCCAGCATTTT
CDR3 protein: CASSDSGTGRHQPQHF

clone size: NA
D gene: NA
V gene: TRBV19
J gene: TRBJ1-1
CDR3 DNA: TGTGCCAGTAGTATTTGGGGGCGGAGGAACACTGAAGCTTTCTTT
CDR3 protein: CASSIWGRRNTEAFF

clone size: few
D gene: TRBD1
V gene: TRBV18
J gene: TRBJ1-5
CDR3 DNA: TGTGCCAGCTCACCACCGGGGAACAGGGGACAGCCCCAGCATTTT
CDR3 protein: CASSPPGNRGQPQHF

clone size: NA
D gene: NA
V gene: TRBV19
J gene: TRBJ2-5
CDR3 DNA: TGTGCCAGTAGTATAATTTCAGGGGGGGAGACCCAGTACTTC
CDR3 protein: CASSIISGGETQYF

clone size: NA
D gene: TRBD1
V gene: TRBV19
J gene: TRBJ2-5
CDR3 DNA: TGTGCCGGCCACAGGGGAGATGAGACCCAGTACTTC
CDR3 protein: CAGHRGDETQYF

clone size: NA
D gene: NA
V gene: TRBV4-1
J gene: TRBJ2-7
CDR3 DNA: TGCGCCAGCAGCCTGGGCTACTCCTACGAGCAGTACTTC
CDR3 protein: CASSLGYSYEQYF

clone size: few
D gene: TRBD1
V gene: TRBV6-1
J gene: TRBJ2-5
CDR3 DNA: TGTGCCAGCAGTGCACAGGGGTTGGGCGGGGAGACCCAGTACTTC
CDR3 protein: CASSAQGLGGETQYF

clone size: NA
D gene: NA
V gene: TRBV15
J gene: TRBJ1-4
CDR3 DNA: TGTGCCACCAGTAGAAACAGGGCGCGAAATGAAAAACTGTTTTTT
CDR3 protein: CATSRNRARNEKLFF

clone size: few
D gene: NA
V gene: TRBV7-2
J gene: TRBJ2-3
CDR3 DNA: TGTGCCAGCAGCCCGCACAGGGCTTCTAGCACAGATACGCAGTATTTT
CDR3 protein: CASSPHRASSTDTQYF

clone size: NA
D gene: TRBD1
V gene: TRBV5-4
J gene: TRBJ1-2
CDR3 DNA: TGTGCCAGCAGCTTCGACAGGGGAGACTATGGCTACACCTTC
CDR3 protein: CASSFDRGDYGYTF

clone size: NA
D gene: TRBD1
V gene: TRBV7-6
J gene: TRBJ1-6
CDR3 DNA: TGTGCCAGCAGCTTAGAAATTGCAGGGGGCAATTATTCACCCCTCCACTTT
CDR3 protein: CASSLEIAGGNYSPLHF